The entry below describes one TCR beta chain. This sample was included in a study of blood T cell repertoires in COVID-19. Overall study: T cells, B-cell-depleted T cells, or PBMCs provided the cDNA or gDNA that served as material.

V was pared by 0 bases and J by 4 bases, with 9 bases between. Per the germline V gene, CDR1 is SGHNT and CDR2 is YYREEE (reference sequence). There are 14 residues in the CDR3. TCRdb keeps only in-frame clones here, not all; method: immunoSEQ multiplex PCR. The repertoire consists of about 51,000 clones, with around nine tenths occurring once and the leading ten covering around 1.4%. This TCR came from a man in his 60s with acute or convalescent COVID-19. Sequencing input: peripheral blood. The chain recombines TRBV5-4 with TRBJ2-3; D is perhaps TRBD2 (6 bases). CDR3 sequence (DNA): TGTGCCAGCAGCTTGGGCAGGGAGGCAGATACGCAGTATTTT. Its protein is CASSLGREADTQYF. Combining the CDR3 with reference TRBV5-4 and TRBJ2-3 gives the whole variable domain ETGVTQSPTHLIKTRGQQVTLRCSSQSGHNTVSWYQQALGQGPQFIFQYYREEENGRGNFPPRFSGLQFPNYSSELNVNALELDDSALYLCASSLGREADTQYFGPGTRLTVL.